This T cell receptor beta chain was captured in a study of T cell repertoires in cytomegalovirus infection. About the study: Evidence of both CMV infection and a matching HLA type came from public TCR beta signatures.

TCRdb re-called the reads with MiXCR, one entry per CDR3 protein. The sample lists 110,000 to 150,000 distinct CDR3 sequences; around 32% were seen once. For this clonotype: Antigen unknown.

V lost 5 bases and J lost 8, with 12 bases in between. The CDR3 consists of 12 residues. The germline gives CDR1 SEHNR, CDR2 FQNEAQ (reference sequence). Study findings and constraints: The ex vivo response showed dominance by HLA-C-restricted CMV-specific TCR beta clonotypes.

The specimen comprised CD8+ T cells from cultured PBMCs, sampled from culture after CMV antigen stimulation. V gene TRBV7-9 combines with J gene TRBJ1-2; no reliable D call. This TCR came from a human donor in good health (CMV status not recorded). Some clones in this sample may be carry-over from other donors' samples. The CDR3 DNA is TGTGCCAGCAGCCCAACAGTGCCCGGCTACACCTTC. The encoded protein is CASSPTVPGYTF.